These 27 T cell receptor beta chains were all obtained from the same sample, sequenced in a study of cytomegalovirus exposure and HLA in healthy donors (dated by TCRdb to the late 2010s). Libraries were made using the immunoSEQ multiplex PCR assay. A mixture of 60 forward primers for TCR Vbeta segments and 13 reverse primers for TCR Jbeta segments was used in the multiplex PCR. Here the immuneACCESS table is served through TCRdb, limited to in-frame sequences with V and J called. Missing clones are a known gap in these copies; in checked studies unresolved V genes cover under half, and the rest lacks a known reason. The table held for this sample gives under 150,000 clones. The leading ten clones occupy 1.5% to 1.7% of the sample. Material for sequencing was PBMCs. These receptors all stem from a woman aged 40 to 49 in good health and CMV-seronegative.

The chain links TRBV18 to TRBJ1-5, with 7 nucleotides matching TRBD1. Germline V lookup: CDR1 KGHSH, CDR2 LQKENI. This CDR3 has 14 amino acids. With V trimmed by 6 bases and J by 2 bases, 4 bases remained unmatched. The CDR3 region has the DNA TGTGCCAGCTCTCGGGACAGCGGCAATCAGCCCCAGCATTTT. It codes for CASSRDSGNQPQHF.

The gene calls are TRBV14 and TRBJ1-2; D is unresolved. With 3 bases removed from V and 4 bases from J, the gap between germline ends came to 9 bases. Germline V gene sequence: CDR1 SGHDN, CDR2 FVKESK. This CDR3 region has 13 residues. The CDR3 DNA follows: TGTGCCAGCAGCCATGACCTAGTCTATGGCTACACCTTC. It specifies CASSHDLVYGYTF.

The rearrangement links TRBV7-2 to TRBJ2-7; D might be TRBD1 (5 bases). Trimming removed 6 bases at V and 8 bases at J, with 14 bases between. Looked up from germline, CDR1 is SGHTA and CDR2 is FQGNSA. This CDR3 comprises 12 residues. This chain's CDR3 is CASRKGPGKQYF. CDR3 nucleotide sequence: TGTGCCAGCAGGAAGGGGCCTGGCAAGCAGTACTTC.

CDR3 in DNA: TGTGCCAGCAGCTCTGACAGGCTCGGCACAGATACGCAGTATTTT. The encoded protein is CASSSDRLGTDTQYF. This chain connects TRBV6-5 to TRBJ2-3; D is perhaps TRBD1 (6 bases). CDR1 is MNHEY, CDR2 SVGAGI, per germline. The V gene lost 6 bases and the J gene lost 1 base, with 14 bases spanning the gap. The CDR3 sequence is 15 residues long.

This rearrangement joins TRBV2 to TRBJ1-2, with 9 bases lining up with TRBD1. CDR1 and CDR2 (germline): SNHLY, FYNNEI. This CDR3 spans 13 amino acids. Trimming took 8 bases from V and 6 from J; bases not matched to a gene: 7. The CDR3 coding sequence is TGTGCCAGCCACGGGACAGGGCTAAATGGCTACACCTTC. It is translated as CASHGTGLNGYTF.

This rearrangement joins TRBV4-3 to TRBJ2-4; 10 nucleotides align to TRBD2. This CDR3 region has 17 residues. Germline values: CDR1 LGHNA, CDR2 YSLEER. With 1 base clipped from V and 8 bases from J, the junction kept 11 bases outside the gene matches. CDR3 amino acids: CASSQVYGAGGPDIQYF. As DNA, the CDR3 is TGCGCCAGCAGCCAAGTTTATGGAGCGGGGGGGCCCGACATTCAGTACTTC.

The DNA of the CDR3 is TGTGCCAGCAGCGAGCGCCCTAGCGGGGGGTACAATGAGCAGTTCTTC. Its translation: CASSERPSGGYNEQFF. V and J are TRBV9 and TRBJ2-1; 11 nucleotides match TRBD2. Germline assignment: CDR1 SGDLS and CDR2 YYNGEE. CDR3 length equals 16 residues. Losses at the gene ends were 3 bases for V and 4 bases for J; bases not matched to a gene: 6.

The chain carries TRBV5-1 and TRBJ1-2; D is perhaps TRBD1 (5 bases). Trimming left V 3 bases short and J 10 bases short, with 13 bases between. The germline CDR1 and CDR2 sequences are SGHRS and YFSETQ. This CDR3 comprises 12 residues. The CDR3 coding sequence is TGCGCCAGCAGCTCCCCAGGGTCAGTCTACACCTTC. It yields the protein CASSSPGSVYTF.

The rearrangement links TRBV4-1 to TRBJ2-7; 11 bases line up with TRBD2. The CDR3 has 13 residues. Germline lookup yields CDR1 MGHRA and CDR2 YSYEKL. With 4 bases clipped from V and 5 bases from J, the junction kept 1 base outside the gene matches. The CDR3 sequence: CASSLLAGDEQYF. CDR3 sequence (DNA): TGCGCCAGCAGCCTACTAGCGGGGGACGAGCAGTACTTC.

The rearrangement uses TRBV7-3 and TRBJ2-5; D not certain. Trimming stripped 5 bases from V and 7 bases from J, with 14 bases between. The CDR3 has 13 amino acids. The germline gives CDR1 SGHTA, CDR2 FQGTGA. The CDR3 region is CASSTTPSGTQYF. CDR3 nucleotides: TGTGCCAGCAGCACCACGCCCTCCGGGACCCAGTACTTC. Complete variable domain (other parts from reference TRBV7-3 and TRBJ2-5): GAGVSQTPSNKVTEKGKYVELRCDPISGHTALYWYRQSLGQGPEFLIYFQGTGAADDSGLPNDRFFAVRPEGSVSTLKIQRTERGDSAVYLCASSTTPSGTQYFGPGTRLLVL.

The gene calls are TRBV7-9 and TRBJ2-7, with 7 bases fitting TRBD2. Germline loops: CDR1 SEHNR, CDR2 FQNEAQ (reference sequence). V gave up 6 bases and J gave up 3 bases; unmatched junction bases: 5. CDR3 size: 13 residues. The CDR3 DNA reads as TGTGCCAGCAGGCCTAGCGGTAACTACGAGCAGTACTTC. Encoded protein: CASRPSGNYEQYF.

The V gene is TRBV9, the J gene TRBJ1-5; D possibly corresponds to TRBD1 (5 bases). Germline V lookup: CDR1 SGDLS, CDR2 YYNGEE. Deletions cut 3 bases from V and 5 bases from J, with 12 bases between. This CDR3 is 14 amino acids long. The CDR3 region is CASSGGGTYQPQHF. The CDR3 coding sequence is TGTGCCAGCAGCGGAGGCGGGACCTATCAGCCCCAGCATTTT. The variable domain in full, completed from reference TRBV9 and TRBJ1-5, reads DSGVTQTPKHLITATGQRVTLRCSPRSGDLSVYWYQQSLDQGLQFLIQYYNGEERAKGNILERFSAQQFPDLHSELNLSSLELGDSALYFCASSGGGTYQPQHFGDGTRLSIL.

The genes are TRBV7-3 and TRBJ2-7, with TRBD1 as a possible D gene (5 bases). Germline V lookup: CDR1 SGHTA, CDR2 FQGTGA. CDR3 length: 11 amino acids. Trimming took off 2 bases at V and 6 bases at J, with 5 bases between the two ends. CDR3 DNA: TGTGCCAGCAGCTTAGGGGCCGAGCAGTACTTC. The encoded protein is CASSLGAEQYF. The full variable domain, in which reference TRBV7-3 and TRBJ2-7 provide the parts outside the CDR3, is GAGVSQTPSNKVTEKGKYVELRCDPISGHTALYWYRQSLGQGPEFLIYFQGTGAADDSGLPNDRFFAVRPEGSVSTLKIQRTERGDSAVYLCASSLGAEQYFGPGTRLTVT.

CDR3 sequence reads: CASSPTGFGYGYTF. DNA of the CDR3: TGTGCCAGCAGCCCTACAGGGTTTGGCTATGGCTACACCTTC. The rearrangement links TRBV5-6 to TRBJ1-2, with D maybe TRBD1 (6 bases). Germline CDR1 and CDR2: SGHDT and YYEEEE. The V and J ends lost 4 bases and 4 bases respectively, with 14 bases between them. CDR3 size: 14 residues.

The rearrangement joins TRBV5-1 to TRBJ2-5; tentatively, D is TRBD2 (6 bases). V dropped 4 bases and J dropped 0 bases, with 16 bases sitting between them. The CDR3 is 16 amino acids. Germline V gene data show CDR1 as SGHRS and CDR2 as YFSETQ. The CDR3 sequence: CASSPFTGTHQETQYF. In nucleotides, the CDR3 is TGCGCCAGCAGCCCCTTCACTGGGACTCACCAAGAGACCCAGTACTTC.

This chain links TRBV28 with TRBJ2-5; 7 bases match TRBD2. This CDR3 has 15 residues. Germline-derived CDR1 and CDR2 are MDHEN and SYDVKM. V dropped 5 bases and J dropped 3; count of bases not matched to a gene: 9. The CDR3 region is CASSTRTGGEETQYF. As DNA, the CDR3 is TGTGCCAGCAGTACTCGGACTGGGGGGGAAGAGACCCAGTACTTC.

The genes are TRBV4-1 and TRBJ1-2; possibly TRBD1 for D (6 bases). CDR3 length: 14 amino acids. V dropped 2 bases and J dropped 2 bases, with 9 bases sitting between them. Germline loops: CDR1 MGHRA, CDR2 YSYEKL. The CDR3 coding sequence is TGCGCCAGCAGCCAAAGGGACACGAACTATGGCTACACCTTC. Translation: CASSQRDTNYGYTF.

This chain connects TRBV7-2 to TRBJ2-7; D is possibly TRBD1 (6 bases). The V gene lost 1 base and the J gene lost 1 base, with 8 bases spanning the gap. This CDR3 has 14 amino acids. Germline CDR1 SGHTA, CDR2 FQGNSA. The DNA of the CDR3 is TGTGCCAGCAGCTTAGGTACAGGGTCCTACGAGCAGTACGTC. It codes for CASSLGTGSYEQYV.

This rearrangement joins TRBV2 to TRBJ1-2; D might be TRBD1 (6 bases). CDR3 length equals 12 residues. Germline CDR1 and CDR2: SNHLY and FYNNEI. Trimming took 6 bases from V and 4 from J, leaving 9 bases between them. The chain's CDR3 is CASRDSLYGYTF. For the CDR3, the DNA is TGTGCCAGCAGGGACAGCCTCTATGGCTACACCTTC.

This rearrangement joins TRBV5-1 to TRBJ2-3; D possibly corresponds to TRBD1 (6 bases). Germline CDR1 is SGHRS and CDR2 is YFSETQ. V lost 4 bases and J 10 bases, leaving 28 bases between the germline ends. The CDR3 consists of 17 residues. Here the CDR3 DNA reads TGCGCCAGCAGCGGCCGGGAAACCATAGACAGGACCGGTGCGCAGTATTTT. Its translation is CASSGRETIDRTGAQYF.

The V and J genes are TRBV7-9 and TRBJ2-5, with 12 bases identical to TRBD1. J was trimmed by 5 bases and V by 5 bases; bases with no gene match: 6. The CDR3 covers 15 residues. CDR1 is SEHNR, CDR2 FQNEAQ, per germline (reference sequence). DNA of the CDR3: TGTGCCAGCAGCGCGGGACAGGGGGCGGACGAGACCCAGTACTTC. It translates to CASSAGQGADETQYF.

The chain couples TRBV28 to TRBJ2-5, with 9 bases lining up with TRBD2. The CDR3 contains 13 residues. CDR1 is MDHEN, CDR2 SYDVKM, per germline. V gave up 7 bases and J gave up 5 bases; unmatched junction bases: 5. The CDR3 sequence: CASMRGGPETQYF. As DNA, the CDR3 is TGTGCCAGCATGCGGGGGGGGCCGGAGACCCAGTACTTC.

The CDR3 here is CASRFSSGGTGNEKLFF. The CDR3 bases are TGCGCCAGCAGATTTTCGTCGGGGGGGACAGGGAATGAAAAACTGTTTTTT. The chain employs TRBV5-1 and TRBJ1-4; 9 bases match TRBD1. The CDR3 covers 17 residues. Germline V gives CDR1 SGHRS, CDR2 YFSETQ. V gave up 5 bases and J gave up 5 bases; unmatched junction bases: 13. Full variable domain (missing parts from reference TRBV5-1 and TRBJ1-4): KAGVTQTPRYLIKTRGQQVTLSCSPISGHRSVSWYQQTPGQGLQFLFEYFSETQRNKGNFPGRFSGRQFSNSRSEMNVSTLELGDSALYLCASRFSSGGTGNEKLFFGSGTQLSVL.

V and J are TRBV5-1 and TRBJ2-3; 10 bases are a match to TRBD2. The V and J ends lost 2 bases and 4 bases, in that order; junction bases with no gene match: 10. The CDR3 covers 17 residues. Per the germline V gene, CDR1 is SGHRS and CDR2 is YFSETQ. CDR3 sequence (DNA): TGCGCCAGCAGCTTAACTAGCGGGGTTCCGGGTGCAGATACGCAGTATTTT. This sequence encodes CASSLTSGVPGADTQYF.

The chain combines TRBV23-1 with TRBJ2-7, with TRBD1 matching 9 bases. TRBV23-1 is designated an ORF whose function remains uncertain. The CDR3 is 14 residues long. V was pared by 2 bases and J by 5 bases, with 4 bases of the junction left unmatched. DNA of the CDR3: TGCGCCAGCAGTCAACGGGACAGGGTAAACGAGCAGTACGTC. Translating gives CASSQRDRVNEQYV.

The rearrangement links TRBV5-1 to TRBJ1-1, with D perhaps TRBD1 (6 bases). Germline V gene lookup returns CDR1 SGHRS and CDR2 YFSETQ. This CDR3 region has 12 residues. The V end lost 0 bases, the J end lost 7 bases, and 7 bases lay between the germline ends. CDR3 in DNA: TGCGCCAGCAGCTTGGAGGGGGTTGAAGCTTTCTTT. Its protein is CASSLEGVEAFF.

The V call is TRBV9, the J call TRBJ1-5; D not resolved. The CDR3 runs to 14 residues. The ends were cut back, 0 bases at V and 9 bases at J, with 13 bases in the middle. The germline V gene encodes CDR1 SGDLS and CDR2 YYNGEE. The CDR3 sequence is CASSVDRRSGPQHF. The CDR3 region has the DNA TGTGCCAGCAGCGTAGATCGGCGGAGCGGGCCCCAGCATTTT.